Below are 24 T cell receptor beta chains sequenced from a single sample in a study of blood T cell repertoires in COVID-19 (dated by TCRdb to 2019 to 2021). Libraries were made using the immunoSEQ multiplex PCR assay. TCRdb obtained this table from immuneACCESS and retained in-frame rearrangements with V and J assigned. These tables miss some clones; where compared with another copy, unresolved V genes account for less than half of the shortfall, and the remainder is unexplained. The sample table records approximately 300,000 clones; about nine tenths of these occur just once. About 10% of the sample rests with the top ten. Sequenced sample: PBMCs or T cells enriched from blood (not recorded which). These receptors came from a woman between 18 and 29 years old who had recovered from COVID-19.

The CDR3 sequence is CASSPPSGRTHEQYF. The CDR3 DNA is TGTGCCAGCAGCCCACCTAGCGGGAGAACCCACGAGCAGTACTTC. This rearrangement joins TRBV11-2 to TRBJ2-7; 10 positions match TRBD2. Germline V gene data show CDR1 as SGHAT and CDR2 as FQNNGV. The length of the CDR3 is 15 residues. The V segment lost 5 bases and the J segment 5 bases; nucleotides outside the gene matches: 9.

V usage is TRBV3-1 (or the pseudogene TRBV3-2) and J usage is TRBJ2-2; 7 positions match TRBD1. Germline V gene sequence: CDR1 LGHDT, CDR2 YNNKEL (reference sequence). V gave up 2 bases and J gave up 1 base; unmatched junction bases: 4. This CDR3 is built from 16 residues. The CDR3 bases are TGTGCCAGCAGCCAAAAGGGACAGCAGAACACCGGGGAGCTGTTTTTT. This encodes CASSQKGQQNTGELFF.

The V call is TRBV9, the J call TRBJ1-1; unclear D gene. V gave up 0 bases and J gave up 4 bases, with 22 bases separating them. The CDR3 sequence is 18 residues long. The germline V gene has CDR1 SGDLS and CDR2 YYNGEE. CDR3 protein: CASSVAPMTRAGGTEAFF. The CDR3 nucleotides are TGTGCCAGCAGCGTAGCGCCGATGACAAGGGCAGGAGGCACTGAAGCTTTCTTT.

CDR3 nucleotides: TGTGCCAGCAGTTTTTCCGACCGACAGGGGGGGTGGGAGACCCAGTACTTC. Translation: CASSFSDRQGGWETQYF. This rearrangement joins TRBV28 to TRBJ2-5; 9 nucleotides align to TRBD1. Germline V gene data show CDR1 as MDHEN and CDR2 as SYDVKM. J gave up 5 bases and V 3 bases, and 13 bases lay outside the gene matches. The CDR3 is 17 amino acids.

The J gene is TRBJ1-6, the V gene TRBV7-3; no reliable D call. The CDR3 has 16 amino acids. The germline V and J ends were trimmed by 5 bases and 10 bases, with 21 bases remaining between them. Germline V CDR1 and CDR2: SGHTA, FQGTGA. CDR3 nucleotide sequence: TGTGCCAGCAGCCCGACCGGGGTCTTGGGCGGATCACCCCTCCACTTT. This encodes CASSPTGVLGGSPLHF.

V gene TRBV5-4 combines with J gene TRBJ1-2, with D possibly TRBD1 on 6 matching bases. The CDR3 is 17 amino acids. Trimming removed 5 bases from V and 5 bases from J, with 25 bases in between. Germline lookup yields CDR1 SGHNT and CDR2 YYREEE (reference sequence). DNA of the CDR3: TGTGCCAGCAGTCAATATCCCCGTGCGGGGGCGATTTATGGCTACACCTTC. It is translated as CASSQYPRAGAIYGYTF.

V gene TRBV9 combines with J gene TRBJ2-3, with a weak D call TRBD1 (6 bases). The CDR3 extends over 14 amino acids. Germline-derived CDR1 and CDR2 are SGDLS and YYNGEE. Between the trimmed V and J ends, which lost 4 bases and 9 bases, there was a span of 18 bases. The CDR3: CASSPGVYGQTQYF. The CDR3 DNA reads TGTGCCAGCAGCCCAGGCGTATACGGACAGACGCAGTATTTT.

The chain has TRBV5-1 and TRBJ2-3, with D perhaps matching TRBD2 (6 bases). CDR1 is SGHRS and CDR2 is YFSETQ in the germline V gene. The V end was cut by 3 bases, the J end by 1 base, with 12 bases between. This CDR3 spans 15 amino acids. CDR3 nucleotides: TGCGCCAGCAGCTCTTTAGCGGTTGGCACAGATACGCAGTATTTT. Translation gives CASSSLAVGTDTQYF.

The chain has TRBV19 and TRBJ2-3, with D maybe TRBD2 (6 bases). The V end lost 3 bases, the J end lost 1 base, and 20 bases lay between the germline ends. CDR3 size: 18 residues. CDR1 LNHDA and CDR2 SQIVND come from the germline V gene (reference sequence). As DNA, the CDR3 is TGTGCCAGTAGTATCGTCGGGAGAGCGCCGATCGGCACAGATACGCAGTATTTT. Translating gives CASSIVGRAPIGTDTQYF.

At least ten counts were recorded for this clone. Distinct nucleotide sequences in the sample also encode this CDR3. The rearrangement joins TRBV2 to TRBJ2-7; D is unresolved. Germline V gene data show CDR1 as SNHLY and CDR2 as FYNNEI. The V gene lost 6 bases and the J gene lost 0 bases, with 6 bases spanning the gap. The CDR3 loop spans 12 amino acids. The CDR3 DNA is TGTGCCAGCAGGGCAAGCTCCTACGAGCAGTACTTC. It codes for CASRASSYEQYF.

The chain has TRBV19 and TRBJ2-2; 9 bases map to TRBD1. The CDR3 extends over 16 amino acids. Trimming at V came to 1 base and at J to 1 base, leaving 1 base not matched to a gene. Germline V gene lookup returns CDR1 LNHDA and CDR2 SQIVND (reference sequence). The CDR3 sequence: CASSIADRGNTGELFF. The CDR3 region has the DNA TGTGCCAGTAGTATAGCGGACAGGGGGAACACCGGGGAGCTGTTTTTT.

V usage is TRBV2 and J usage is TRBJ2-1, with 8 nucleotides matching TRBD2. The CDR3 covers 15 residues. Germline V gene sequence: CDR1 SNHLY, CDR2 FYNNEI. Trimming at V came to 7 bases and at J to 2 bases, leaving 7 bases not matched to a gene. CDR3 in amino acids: CASTLTSGTYNEQFF. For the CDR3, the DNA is TGTGCCAGCACTCTAACTAGCGGAACCTACAATGAGCAGTTCTTC.

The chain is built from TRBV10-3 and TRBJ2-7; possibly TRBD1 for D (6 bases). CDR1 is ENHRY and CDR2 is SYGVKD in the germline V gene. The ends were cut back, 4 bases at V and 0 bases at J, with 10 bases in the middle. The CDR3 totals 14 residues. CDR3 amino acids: CAISVRDTSYEQYF. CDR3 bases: TGTGCCATCAGTGTGAGGGACACCTCCTACGAGCAGTACTTC.

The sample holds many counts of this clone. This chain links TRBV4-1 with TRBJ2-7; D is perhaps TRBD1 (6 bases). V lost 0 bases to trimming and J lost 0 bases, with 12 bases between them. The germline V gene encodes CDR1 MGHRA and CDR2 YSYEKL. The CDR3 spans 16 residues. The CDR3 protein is CASSQDSQGHSYEQYF. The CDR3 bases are TGCGCCAGCAGCCAAGATTCCCAGGGACACTCCTACGAGCAGTACTTC.

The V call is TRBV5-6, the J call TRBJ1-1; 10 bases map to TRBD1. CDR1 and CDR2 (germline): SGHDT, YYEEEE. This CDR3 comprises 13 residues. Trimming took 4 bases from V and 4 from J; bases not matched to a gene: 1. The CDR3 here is CASSGTGATEAFF. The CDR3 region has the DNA TGTGCCAGCAGCGGGACAGGGGCCACTGAAGCTTTCTTT.

The CDR3 DNA reads TGCGCCAGCAGCCAATACGGGACTACCTCCTACAATGAGCAGTTCTTC. Translating gives CASSQYGTTSYNEQFF. The chain has TRBV4-1 and TRBJ2-1, with 7 positions matching TRBD2. V lost 2 bases and J lost 0; bases outside the gene matches: 4. Germline lookup yields CDR1 MGHRA and CDR2 YSYEKL. The CDR3 totals 16 residues.

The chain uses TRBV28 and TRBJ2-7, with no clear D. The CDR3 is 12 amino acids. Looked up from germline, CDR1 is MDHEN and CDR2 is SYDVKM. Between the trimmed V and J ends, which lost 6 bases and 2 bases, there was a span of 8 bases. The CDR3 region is CASSGLPYEQYF. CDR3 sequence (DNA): TGTGCCAGCAGCGGTTTGCCCTACGAGCAGTACTTC.

The CDR3 bases are TGCAGCGTTGAAGATCACGGACAGGGTTACAACTATGGCTACACCTTC. Encoded protein: CSVEDHGQGYNYGYTF. This sequence joins TRBV29-1 and TRBJ1-2; the match to TRBD1 covers 8 bases. The CDR3 is 16 amino acids. With V trimmed by 0 bases and J by 2 bases, 8 bases remained unmatched. Germline V gives CDR1 SQVTM, CDR2 ANQGSEA.

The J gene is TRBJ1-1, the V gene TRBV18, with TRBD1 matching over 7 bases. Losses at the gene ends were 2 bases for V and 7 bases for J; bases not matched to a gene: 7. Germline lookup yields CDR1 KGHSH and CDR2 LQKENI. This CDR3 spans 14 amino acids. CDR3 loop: CASSPGTAPIEAFF. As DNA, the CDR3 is TGTGCCAGCTCACCAGGGACAGCCCCCATTGAAGCTTTCTTT.

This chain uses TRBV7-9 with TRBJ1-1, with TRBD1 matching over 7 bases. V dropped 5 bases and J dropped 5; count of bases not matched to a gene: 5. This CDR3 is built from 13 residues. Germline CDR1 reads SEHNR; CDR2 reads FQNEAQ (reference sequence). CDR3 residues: CASSARQGTEAFF. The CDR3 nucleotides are TGTGCCAGCAGCGCTCGACAGGGAACTGAAGCTTTCTTT.

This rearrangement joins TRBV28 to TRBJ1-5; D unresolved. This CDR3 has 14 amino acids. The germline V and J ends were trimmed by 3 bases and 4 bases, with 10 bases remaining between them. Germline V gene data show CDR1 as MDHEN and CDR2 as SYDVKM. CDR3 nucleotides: TGTGCCAGCAGTTTTGCGGGCTCTAATCAGCCCCAGCATTTT. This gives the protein CASSFAGSNQPQHF.

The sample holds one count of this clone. CDR3 in amino acids: CASSPRDTEAFF. CDR3 bases: TGTGCCAGCAGCCCACGAGACACTGAAGCTTTCTTT. The chain has TRBV3-1 (or the pseudogene TRBV3-2) and TRBJ1-1; D uncertain. The V gene lost 4 bases and the J gene lost 3 bases, with 6 bases spanning the gap. CDR3 length equals 12 residues. The germline V gene encodes CDR1 LGHDT and CDR2 YNNKEL (reference sequence).

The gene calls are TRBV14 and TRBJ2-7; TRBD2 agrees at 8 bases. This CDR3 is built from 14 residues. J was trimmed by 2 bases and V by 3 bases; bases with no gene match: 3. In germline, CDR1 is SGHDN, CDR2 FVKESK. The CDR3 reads CASSQASGPYEQYF. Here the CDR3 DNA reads TGTGCCAGCAGCCAGGCTAGCGGGCCCTACGAGCAGTACTTC.

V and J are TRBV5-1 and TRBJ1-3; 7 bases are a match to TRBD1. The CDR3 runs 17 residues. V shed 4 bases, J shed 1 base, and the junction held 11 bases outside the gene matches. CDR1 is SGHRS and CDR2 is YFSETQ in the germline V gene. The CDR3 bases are TGCGCCAGCAGCCCTGAGGCAGGGGGTAGATCTGGAAACACCATATATTTT. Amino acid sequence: CASSPEAGGRSGNTIYF. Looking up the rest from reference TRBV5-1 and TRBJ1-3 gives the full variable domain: KAGVTQTPRYLIKTRGQQVTLSCSPISGHRSVSWYQQTPGQGLQFLFEYFSETQRNKGNFPGRFSGRQFSNSRSEMNVSTLELGDSALYLCASSPEAGGRSGNTIYFGEGSWLTVV.